Shown below are 18 T cell receptor beta chains from a single sample sequenced in a study of blood T cell repertoires in COVID-19 (dated by TCRdb to the early 2020s). Receptor libraries were prepared by the immunoSEQ multiplex PCR assay. TCRdb took over this immuneACCESS table, retaining in-frame rearrangements with V and J assigned. Such tables are incomplete; in checked studies, under half of the missing clones stem from an unresolved V gene, and the remainder is unexplained. The sample table lists some 340,000 clones, 83% of them with a count of one. The top ten hold less than 6% of the sample. Sequenced sample: PBMCs or T cells enriched from blood (not recorded which). The receptors derive from a woman aged 45-65 years who had recovered from COVID-19.

The chain joins TRBV7-2 to TRBJ2-1; 11 bases match TRBD2. The V segment lost 3 bases and the J segment 1 base; nucleotides outside the gene matches: 2. This CDR3 comprises 16 residues. CDR1 is SGHTA and CDR2 is FQGNSA in the germline V gene. The CDR3 region is CASSLTSGVSYNEQFF. CDR3 in DNA: TGTGCCAGCAGCTTGACTAGCGGGGTTTCCTACAATGAGCAGTTCTTC.

V is TRBV7-2 and J is TRBJ1-1; TRBD1 aligns across 8 bases. This CDR3 contains 15 residues. CDR1 is SGHTA, CDR2 FQGNSA, per germline. The trim removed 5 bases at V and 6 bases at J, leaving 11 bases unmatched. The CDR3 region is CASSPDRQGAPEAFF. In nucleotides, the CDR3 is TGTGCCAGCAGCCCAGATCGTCAGGGGGCGCCTGAAGCTTTCTTT.

This clone has a handful of counts. The rearrangement links TRBV19 to TRBJ1-2; TRBD1 might be the D (6 bases). The V end was cut by 4 bases, the J end by 0 bases, with 18 bases between. CDR3 length: 17 residues. CDR1 and CDR2 (germline): LNHDA, SQIVND (reference sequence). CDR3: CASSNYLLDSPNYGYTF. The DNA of the CDR3 is TGTGCCAGTAGTAATTATTTGTTGGACAGCCCTAACTATGGCTACACCTTC.

The chain has TRBV6-2 or TRBV6-3 and TRBJ2-3; D not resolved. Trimming removed 4 bases at V and 2 bases at J, with 10 bases between. This CDR3 region has 14 residues. The germline CDR1 and CDR2 sequences are MNHEY and SVGEGT. For the CDR3, the DNA is TGTGCCAGCAGTTTTCTGATGGCCACAGATACGCAGTATTTT. It encodes CASSFLMATDTQYF.

The rearrangement uses TRBV3-1 (or the pseudogene TRBV3-2) and TRBJ1-1; tentatively, D is TRBD1 (6 bases). Between the trimmed V and J ends, which lost 4 bases and 1 base, there was a span of 10 bases. Germline V CDR1 and CDR2: LGHDT, YNNKEL (reference sequence). This CDR3 region has 14 residues. CDR3 loop: CASSPRTANTEAFF. The CDR3 DNA reads as TGTGCCAGCAGCCCTAGGACAGCGAACACTGAAGCTTTCTTT.

This rearrangement joins TRBV3-1 (or the pseudogene TRBV3-2) to TRBJ1-1; D might be TRBD1 (5 bases). Per the germline V gene, CDR1 is LGHDT and CDR2 is YNNKEL (reference sequence). The CDR3 contains 14 residues. V lost 1 base and J lost 0, with 6 bases in between. Here the CDR3 DNA reads TGTGCCAGCAGCCAAGCCAGGGTGAACACTGAAGCTTTCTTT. Translating it yields CASSQARVNTEAFF.

V and J are TRBV30 and TRBJ1-2, with a possible D match to TRBD1 (6 bases). CDR1 and CDR2 from the germline V gene are GTSNPN and SVGIG (reference sequence). CDR3 length equals 13 residues. V lost 1 base to trimming and J lost 5 bases, with 11 bases between them. The chain's CDR3 is CAWSAGQLYGYTF. The CDR3 DNA sequence: TGTGCCTGGAGTGCAGGACAGCTTTATGGCTACACCTTC.

About this clone: A read error may account for a junction end that differs from germline. The chain joins TRBV13 to TRBJ2-1, with D possibly being TRBD2 (7 bases). The CDR3 runs 12 residues. Germline V gene sequence: CDR1 PRHDT, CDR2 FYEKMQ (reference sequence). The CDR3 coding sequence is TGTGCCAGCAGCCCCCTCTCCGGGGGGCCGATCTTC. This translates into CASSPLSGGPIF.

V usage is TRBV7-8 and J usage is TRBJ2-6, with D perhaps TRBD1 (7 bases). V lost 0 bases to trimming and J lost 4 bases, with 10 bases between them. The CDR3 runs to 16 residues. Germline V gives CDR1 SGHVS, CDR2 FQNEAQ. The CDR3 nucleotides are TGTGCCAGCAGCTTAGCGGGGGGACAGGGGGCCAACGTCCTGACTTTC. It specifies CASSLAGGQGANVLTF.

The chain uses TRBV19 and TRBJ1-2; D uncertain. This CDR3 comprises 12 residues. The V gene lost 4 bases and the J gene lost 4 bases, with 7 bases spanning the gap. Germline-derived CDR1 and CDR2 are LNHDA and SQIVND (reference sequence). In DNA, the CDR3 is TGTGCCAGTAGTACGCCGAGCTATGGCTACACCTTC. Protein sequence: CASSTPSYGYTF.

The chain combines TRBV2 with TRBJ2-3, with TRBD2 matching 12 bases. There are 21 residues in the CDR3. V trimming: 4 bases; J trimming: 0 bases; junction bases outside the gene matches: 17. Germline V CDR1 and CDR2: SNHLY, FYNNEI. The CDR3 DNA reads TGTGCCAGCAGTGCCAACCCCGGGCTAGCGGGGGGGTGGGGCAGCACAGATACGCAGTATTTT. Translating gives CASSANPGLAGGWGSTDTQYF.

This clone was picked up a small number of times. The genes are TRBV19 and TRBJ1-1, with no clear D. The CDR3 has 13 amino acids. CDR1 and CDR2 (germline): LNHDA, SQIVND (reference sequence). V was shortened by 3 bases and J by 5 bases, with 10 bases between the two germline ends. CDR3 amino acids: CASSIVEGTEAFF. CDR3 bases: TGTGCCAGTAGTATTGTTGAGGGTACTGAAGCTTTCTTT.

The chain joins TRBV30 to TRBJ2-4; D remains ambiguous. This CDR3 contains 13 residues. V was shortened by 4 bases and J by 0 bases, with 7 bases between the two germline ends. The germline gives CDR1 GTSNPN, CDR2 SVGIG (reference sequence). In nucleotides, the CDR3 is TGTGCCTGGAATACAGTAGCCAAAAACATTCAGTACTTC. Encoded protein: CAWNTVAKNIQYF.

In nucleotides, the CDR3 is TGTGCCAGTAGTATAGAGACAGGTCGGGACACTGAAGCTTTCTTT. It yields the protein CASSIETGRDTEAFF. This chain uses TRBV19 with TRBJ1-1, with D tentatively TRBD1 (6 bases). The CDR3 is made up of 15 amino acids. V gave up 0 bases and J gave up 3 bases, with 11 bases separating them. Germline assignment: CDR1 LNHDA and CDR2 SQIVND (reference sequence). Full variable domain (remainder filled in from reference TRBV19 and TRBJ1-1): DGGITQSPKYLFRKEGQNVTLSCEQNLNHDAMYWYRQDPGQGLRLIYYSQIVNDFQKGDIAEGYSVSREKKESFPLTVTSAQKNPTAFYLCASSIETGRDTEAFFGQGTRLTVV.

The chain links TRBV30 to TRBJ2-7; a possible D gene is TRBD1 (6 bases). Germline V lookup: CDR1 GTSNPN, CDR2 SVGIG (reference sequence). The CDR3 is 14 amino acids. Trimming stripped 1 base from V and 3 bases from J, with 13 bases between. Here the CDR3 reads CAWSDWGRGYEQYF. CDR3 in DNA: TGTGCCTGGAGTGATTGGGGCAGGGGCTACGAGCAGTACTTC.

The chain carries TRBV5-8 and TRBJ1-6; the D is unclear. Germline CDR1 reads SGHTS; CDR2 reads YDEGEE. The CDR3 has 16 amino acids. Trimming removed 0 bases from V and 3 bases from J, with 10 bases in between. The DNA of the CDR3 is TGTGCCAGCAGCTTGGCCGTAGACTTCTATAATTCACCCCTCCACTTT. Its protein is CASSLAVDFYNSPLHF.

This clone was recorded a few times. This chain joins TRBV5-1 and TRBJ2-3, with 9 bases identical to TRBD2. The J segment lost 1 base and the V segment lost 6 bases, leaving 9 bases of the junction unmatched. This CDR3 has 16 amino acids. Germline V gene data show CDR1 as SGHRS and CDR2 as YFSETQ. The CDR3 nucleotides are TGCGCCAGCAAAGGGGGAGCGGGAGGAGGCACAGATACGCAGTATTTT. It encodes CASKGGAGGGTDTQYF.

The chain employs TRBV19 and TRBJ1-1; D is ambiguous. CDR3 length: 11 residues. V was cut by 3 bases and J by 5 bases, with 4 bases left in between. Germline values: CDR1 LNHDA, CDR2 SQIVND (reference sequence). The CDR3 region has the DNA TGTGCCAGTAGTATGAGGACTGAAGCTTTCTTT. Protein product: CASSMRTEAFF.